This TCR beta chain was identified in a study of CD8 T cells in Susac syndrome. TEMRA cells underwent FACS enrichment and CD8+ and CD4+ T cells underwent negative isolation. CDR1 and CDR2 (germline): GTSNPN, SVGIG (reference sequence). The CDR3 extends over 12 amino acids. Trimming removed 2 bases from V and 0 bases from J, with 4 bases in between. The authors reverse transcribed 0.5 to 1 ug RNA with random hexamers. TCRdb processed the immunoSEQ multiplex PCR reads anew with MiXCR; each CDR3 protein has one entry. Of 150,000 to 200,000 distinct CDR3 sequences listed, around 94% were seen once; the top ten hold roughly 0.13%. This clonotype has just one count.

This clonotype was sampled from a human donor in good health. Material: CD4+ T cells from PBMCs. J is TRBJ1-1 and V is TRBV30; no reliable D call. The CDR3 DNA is TGTGCCTGGAGTTTTTTGAACACTGAAGCTTTCTTT. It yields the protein CAWSFLNTEAFF. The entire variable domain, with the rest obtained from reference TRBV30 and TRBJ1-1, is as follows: SQTIHQWPATLVQPVGSPLSLECTVEGTSNPNLYWYRQAAGRGLQLLFYSVGIGQISSEVPQNLSASRPQDRQFILSSKKLLLSDSGFYLCAWSFLNTEAFFGQGTRLTVV.